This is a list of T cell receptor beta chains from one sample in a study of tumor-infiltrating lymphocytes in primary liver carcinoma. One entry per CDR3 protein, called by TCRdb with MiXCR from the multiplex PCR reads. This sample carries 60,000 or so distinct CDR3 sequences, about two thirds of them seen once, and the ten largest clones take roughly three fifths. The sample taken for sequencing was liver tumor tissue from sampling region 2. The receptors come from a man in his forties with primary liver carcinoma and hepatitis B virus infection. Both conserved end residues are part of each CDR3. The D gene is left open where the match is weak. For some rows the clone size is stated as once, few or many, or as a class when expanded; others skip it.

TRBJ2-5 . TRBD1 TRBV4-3 TGCGCCAGCAGCCATCGGGGACAGGGTGAGGAGACCCAGTACTTC CASSHRGQGEETQYF
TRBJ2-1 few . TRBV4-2 TGTGCCAGCAGCCAAGATGGGGGGAGGACTTACAATGAGCAGTTCTTC CASSQDGGRTYNEQFF
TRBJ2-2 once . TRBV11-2 TGTACCAGCAGCTTAGCGTTAGGAGGGGCGAAGACCGGGGAGCTGTTCTTT CTSSLALGGAKTGELFF
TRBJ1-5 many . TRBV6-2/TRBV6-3 TGTGCCAGCAGTTACGACAGCTATCAGCCCCAGCATTTT CASSYDSYQPQHF
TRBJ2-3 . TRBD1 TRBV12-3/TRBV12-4 TGTGACAACAGTTTCACAGGGGGTGGGGATACGCAGTATTTT CDNSFTGGGDTQYF
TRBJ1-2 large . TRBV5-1 TGCGCCAGCAGTTCGACCAACGCTATCGGCTACACCTTC CASSSTNAIGYTF
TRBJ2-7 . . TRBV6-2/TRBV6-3 TGTGCCAGCAGTCACGGGTCTCCCCGGTACGAACAGTACTTC CASSHGSPRYEQYF
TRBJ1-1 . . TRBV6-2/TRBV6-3 TGTGCCAGCAGTTATGGAAACACTGAAGTTTTCTTT CASSYGNTEVFF
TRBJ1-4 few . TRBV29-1 TGCAGCGTTACGGCCCGGATGGCTAATGAAAAACTGTTTTTT CSVTARMANEKLFF
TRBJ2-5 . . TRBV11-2 TGTGCCAGCAGCCAAGCTCCTGGTGGGGGGAAAAAGACCCAGTGCTTC CASSQAPGGGKKTQCF
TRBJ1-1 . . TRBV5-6 TGTGCCAGCAGCCCTGTGACAGTCGGGACCGAAGCTTTCTTT CASSPVTVGTEAFF
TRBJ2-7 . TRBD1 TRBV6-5 TGTGCCAGCAGTCTCACCGGGACAGGGGTTCACGACGAGTACTTC CASSLTGTGVHDEYF
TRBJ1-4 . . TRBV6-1 TGTGCCTGCAACGCGTTCTTACTACTAAATGAAAAACTGTTTTTT CACNAFLLLNEKLFF
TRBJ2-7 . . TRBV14 TGTGCCAGCAGCCAAGATCTCGGCTACGAGCAGTACTTC CASSQDLGYEQYF
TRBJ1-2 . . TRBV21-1 TGTGCCAGCAGCCCCCACCCCGGACAGGAGAACTATGACTACACCTTC CASSPHPGQENYDYTF
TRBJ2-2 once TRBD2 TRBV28 TGTGTCAGCAGTCTGACTAGCGCGACCGGGGAGCTGTTTTTT CVSSLTSATGELFF